Each of the 28 T cell receptor beta chains below was sequenced from the same sample in a study of cytomegalovirus exposure and HLA in healthy donors. Researchers ran the PCR with 60 Vbeta and 13 Jbeta primers. The table came from immunoSEQ multiplex PCR; TCRdb's copy has only in-frame clones and leaves some out. The sample lists fewer than 200,000 clones, 65% to 85% occurring once. Sequences were obtained from PBMCs. The source of these receptors is a man between 60 and 75 years old in good health and CMV-seronegative.

V gene TRBV27 combines with J gene TRBJ2-2, with 14 bases lining up with TRBD2. V was pared by 6 bases and J by 3 bases, with 3 bases of the junction left unmatched. Germline V gives CDR1 MNHEY, CDR2 SMNVEV (reference sequence). The CDR3 totals 16 residues. The CDR3 loop is CASRGLAGVHTGELFF. The CDR3 DNA reads as TGTGCCAGCAGGGGACTAGCGGGGGTCCACACCGGGGAGCTGTTTTTT.

This clone showed up just a few times. The gene calls are TRBV10-3 and TRBJ1-1; possibly TRBD1 for D (6 bases). V lost 0 bases to trimming and J lost 11 bases, with 13 bases between them. CDR3 length equals 13 residues. Germline V gives CDR1 ENHRY, CDR2 SYGVKD. The CDR3 spells CAISESSVQGAFF. CDR3 nucleotide sequence: TGTGCCATCAGTGAGTCGAGCGTCCAGGGGGCTTTCTTT.

This clone showed up just once. The chain couples TRBV6-8 to TRBJ2-7; 10 bases are a match to TRBD1. CDR1 and CDR2 from the germline V gene are MNHGY and SAAAGT. The CDR3 is 24 residues long. V lost 6 bases to trimming and J lost 6 bases; unmatched junction nucleotides: 38. CDR3 DNA sequence: TGTGCCAGCAGGGAACCAATAAGGAGGATGGAGACAGGGGGCGCAGAGCGGGAGACTTGCGAGCAGTACTTC. It is translated as CASREPIRRMETGGAERETCEQYF.

The genes are TRBV7-8 and TRBJ2-3; 8 nucleotides line up with TRBD2. Germline lookup yields CDR1 SGHVS and CDR2 FQNEAQ. The junction had 10 bases not matched to a gene; V was cut back by 5 bases and J by 3 bases. The CDR3 length is 16 residues. The DNA of the CDR3 is TGTGCCAGCAGCCCCCCCCAGCGGGGGTTTACAGATACGCAGTATTTT. This sequence encodes CASSPPQRGFTDTQYF.

This chain links TRBV30 with TRBJ2-3; TRBD2 matches 8 bases. The CDR3 runs to 15 residues. CDR1 and CDR2 (germline): GTSNPN, SVGIG (reference sequence). The CDR3 coding sequence is TGTGCAAGGAAAACGAGCGGGAGTGGGACAGATACGCAGTATTTT. Protein: CARKTSGSGTDTQYF.

The genes are TRBV7-9 and TRBJ2-1; D possibly corresponds to TRBD1 (7 bases). Germline V gene lookup returns CDR1 SEHNR and CDR2 FQNEAQ (reference sequence). This CDR3 region has 15 residues. With 5 bases removed from V and 7 bases from J, the gap between germline ends came to 18 bases. CDR3 nucleotide sequence: TGTGCCAGCAGCCCCCCCGGCAGGGGGGATAATGAGCAGTTCTTC. Translating it yields CASSPPGRGDNEQFF.

A word on this clone: The sample carries other DNA sequences with the same CDR3. The chain combines TRBV7-6 with TRBJ1-1, with 8 nucleotides matching TRBD1. The CDR3 runs to 14 residues. V trimming: 5 bases; J trimming: 3 bases; junction bases outside the gene matches: 5. Germline values: CDR1 SGHVS, CDR2 FNYEAQ. In nucleotides, the CDR3 is TGTGCCAGCAGCCCAACGACAGGGGACACTGAAGCTTTCTTT. It codes for CASSPTTGDTEAFF.

The chain joins TRBV6-1 to TRBJ2-7, with TRBD1 as a possible D gene (6 bases). The length of the CDR3 is 15 residues. V lost 0 bases, J lost 4 bases, and 13 bases lay in between. Looked up from germline, CDR1 is MNHNS and CDR2 is SASEGT. This chain's CDR3 is CASSEAGTSYYEQYF. Written as DNA, the CDR3 is TGTGCCAGCAGTGAAGCCGGGACAAGCTATTACGAGCAGTACTTC.

The rearrangement links TRBV10-1 to TRBJ2-2; D may be TRBD2 (6 bases). CDR3 size: 18 residues. V was cut by 2 bases and J by 6 bases, with 22 bases left in between. Germline V lookup: CDR1 WNHNN, CDR2 SYGVQD (reference sequence). For the CDR3, the DNA is TGCGCCAGCAGTGAGACCAAATGCGGCGGGATAGGGGCCGGGGAGCTGTTTTTT. As protein: CASSETKCGGIGAGELFF.

This clone was detected only once. The genes are TRBV6-1 and TRBJ1-4, with a possible D match to TRBD1 (6 bases). The CDR3 consists of 12 residues. Germline CDR1 and CDR2: MNHNS and SASEGT. V was cut by 6 bases and J by 6 bases, with 8 bases left in between. CDR3 region: CASRTGHEKLFF. The CDR3 coding sequence is TGTGCCAGCAGGACAGGACATGAAAAACTGTTTTTT.

V is TRBV7-9 and J is TRBJ2-3, with 10 bases aligning to TRBD2. This CDR3 spans 17 amino acids. The germline V gene encodes CDR1 SEHNR and CDR2 FQNEAQ (reference sequence). V shed 4 bases, J shed 2 bases, and the junction held 9 bases outside the gene matches. CDR3 coding DNA: TGTGCCAGCAGCTCCTCCGGCCTAGCGGGGGCCACAGATACGCAGTATTTT. Translation gives CASSSSGLAGATDTQYF.

This clone was seen only a few times. At one end the junction does not follow the germline gene, possibly because of a read error. The J gene is TRBJ2-7, the V gene TRBV7-7, with TRBD2 as a possible D gene (5 bases). This CDR3 has 13 residues. Germline assignment: CDR1 SSHAT and CDR2 FNYEAQ (reference sequence). CDR3 DNA sequence: TGTGCTAGCAGCTTAGACTACTCCTACGAGCAGTACTTC. The encoded protein is CASSLDYSYEQYF.

The chain employs TRBV5-4 and TRBJ2-7; 8 bases fit TRBD1. The J segment lost 5 bases and the V segment lost 4 bases, leaving 5 bases of the junction unmatched. The CDR3 is made up of 13 amino acids. Per the germline V gene, CDR1 is SGHNT and CDR2 is YYREEE (reference sequence). CDR3 coding DNA: TGTGCCAGCAGCCGACAGGGGTCCCACGAGCAGTACTTC. This sequence encodes CASSRQGSHEQYF. Full variable domain (outside the CDR3, taken from reference TRBV5-4 and TRBJ2-7): ETGVTQSPTHLIKTRGQQVTLRCSSQSGHNTVSWYQQALGQGPQFIFQYYREEENGRGNFPPRFSGLQFPNYSSELNVNALELDDSALYLCASSRQGSHEQYFGPGTRLTVT.

V usage is TRBV19 and J usage is TRBJ1-5, with 7 positions matching TRBD1. Germline V CDR1 and CDR2: LNHDA, SQIVND (reference sequence). Trimming took 1 base from V and 6 from J; bases not matched to a gene: 6. The CDR3 has 15 residues. CDR3 sequence: CASSIGRGLGQPQHF. CDR3 DNA: TGTGCCAGTAGTATAGGGAGGGGGCTCGGTCAGCCCCAGCATTTT.

The J gene is TRBJ2-5, the V gene TRBV7-9; unclear D gene. Germline-derived CDR1 and CDR2 are SEHNR and FQNEAQ (reference sequence). V lost 5 bases to trimming and J lost 0 bases, with 13 bases between them. The CDR3 spans 15 residues. The CDR3 reads CASSPASGYQETQYF. The CDR3 DNA follows: TGTGCCAGCAGCCCGGCTAGTGGGTACCAAGAGACCCAGTACTTC.

The chain uses TRBV7-2 and TRBJ2-7, with unresolved D. Trimming pared 5 bases from V and 2 bases from J, leaving 16 bases between. There are 15 residues in the CDR3. CDR1 and CDR2 (germline): SGHTA, FQGNSA. The CDR3 DNA is TGTGCCAGCAGCGTCGTCTTGGGCTTAACCTACGAGCAGTACTTC. As protein: CASSVVLGLTYEQYF.

The chain recombines TRBV2 with TRBJ2-5; 9 nucleotides line up with TRBD1. V shed 10 bases, J shed 5 bases, and the junction held 11 bases outside the gene matches. Germline CDR1 and CDR2: SNHLY and FYNNEI. The CDR3 spans 14 residues. DNA of the CDR3: TGTGCCACCAGGGCGACAGGGGGAGGGGAGACCCAGTACTTC. It encodes CATRATGGGETQYF.

This sequence joins TRBV18 and TRBJ2-7; TRBD2 agrees at 9 bases. Germline V lookup: CDR1 KGHSH, CDR2 LQKENI. The trim removed 2 bases at V and 5 bases at J, leaving 7 bases unmatched. This CDR3 is built from 15 residues. CDR3 protein: CASSPKAGGPNEQYF. CDR3 bases: TGTGCCAGCTCACCAAAGGCGGGAGGGCCCAACGAGCAGTACTTC.

The count of this clone is one. The chain uses TRBV9 and TRBJ1-5; perhaps TRBD1 as D (6 bases). In germline, CDR1 is SGDLS, CDR2 YYNGEE. V lost 0 bases to trimming and J lost 7 bases, with 14 bases between them. The CDR3 sequence is 15 residues long. The CDR3 loop reads CASSVGDTYPQPQHF. CDR3 nucleotide sequence: TGTGCCAGCAGCGTAGGGGACACCTACCCCCAGCCCCAGCATTTT.

The genes are TRBV4-2 and TRBJ1-2, with D possibly being TRBD1 (5 bases). V gave up 0 bases and J gave up 8 bases, with 16 bases separating them. The CDR3 contains 15 residues. The germline V gene encodes CDR1 LGHNA and CDR2 YNFKEQ. This CDR3 reads CASSQDPVQVGGYTF. CDR3 nucleotide sequence: TGTGCCAGCAGCCAAGATCCCGTACAGGTTGGGGGCTACACCTTC.

The chain joins TRBV7-2 to TRBJ2-2; 10 bases map to TRBD2. CDR1 and CDR2 (germline): SGHTA, FQGNSA. The length of the CDR3 is 17 residues. V shed 2 bases, J shed 5 bases, and the junction held 8 bases outside the gene matches. The CDR3 region has the DNA TGTGCCAGCAGCTTAAGAGCGGGAGGGCCGGGAACCGGGGAGCTGTTTTTT. This sequence encodes CASSLRAGGPGTGELFF. The entire variable domain, with the rest obtained from reference TRBV7-2 and TRBJ2-2, is as follows: GAGVSQSPSNKVTEKGKDVELRCDPISGHTALYWYRQSLGQGLEFLIYFQGNSAPDKSGLPSDRFSAERTGGSVSTLTIQRTQQEDSAVYLCASSLRAGGPGTGELFFGEGSRLTVL.

V gene TRBV5-4 combines with J gene TRBJ2-5; 12 nucleotides line up with TRBD2. Germline trimming cut 0 bases from V and 5 bases from J; bases unmatched to any gene: 2. The CDR3 is 15 amino acids. Per germline, CDR1 SGHNT and CDR2 YYREEE (reference sequence). The CDR3 region has the DNA TGTGCCAGCAGCTTGGGGCTAGCGGGAGGGGAGACCCAGTACTTC. The encoded protein is CASSLGLAGGETQYF.

The chain has TRBV9 and TRBJ2-3, with TRBD1 as a possible D gene (6 bases). This CDR3 contains 15 residues. V dropped 0 bases and J dropped 2 bases, with 10 bases sitting between them. CDR1 SGDLS and CDR2 YYNGEE come from the germline V gene. The CDR3 is CASSVGAGATDTQYF. CDR3 coding DNA: TGTGCCAGCAGCGTAGGGGCAGGGGCCACAGATACGCAGTATTTT.

The chain has TRBV5-1 and TRBJ2-5; 12 bases are shared with TRBD2. The CDR3 has 17 residues. Trimming at V came to 4 bases and at J to 0 bases, leaving 7 bases not matched to a gene. Germline assignment: CDR1 SGHRS and CDR2 YFSETQ. The CDR3, as DNA: TGCGCCAGCAGCCCAGGACTAGCGGGGTTATACCAAGAGACCCAGTACTTC. It yields the protein CASSPGLAGLYQETQYF.

The chain employs TRBV4-2 and TRBJ2-7; no firm D call. V shed 4 bases and J shed 6 bases, with 13 bases lying between them. The germline V gene encodes CDR1 LGHNA and CDR2 YNFKEQ. The CDR3 covers 13 residues. The CDR3 nucleotides read TGTGCCAGCAGCCTCACAATCGTCCGCGAGCAGTACTTC. Its protein is CASSLTIVREQYF.

V gene TRBV14 combines with J gene TRBJ2-7; 8 bases align to TRBD1. Losses at the gene ends were 1 base for V and 3 bases for J; bases not matched to a gene: 14. CDR3 length: 18 amino acids. Germline V gives CDR1 SGHDN, CDR2 FVKESK. The CDR3 sequence is CASSQVVAGQAPCYEQYF. The CDR3 nucleotides are TGTGCCAGCAGCCAAGTGGTCGCGGGACAGGCACCGTGCTACGAGCAGTACTTC.

This chain joins TRBV7-3 and TRBJ2-2, with 8 bases lining up with TRBD2. Unmatched junction bases numbered 3, after V lost 3 bases and J lost 6 bases. This CDR3 comprises 14 residues. From germline, CDR1 is SGHTA and CDR2 FQGTGA. CDR3 DNA: TGTGCCAGCAGCTTGGCGGGAGGTGCCGGGGAGCTGTTTTTT. It yields the protein CASSLAGGAGELFF.

This clone was counted between two and nine times. J is TRBJ2-7 and V is TRBV27; no firm D call. CDR1 is MNHEY and CDR2 is SMNVEV in the germline V gene (reference sequence). This CDR3 has 12 residues. Trimming removed 10 bases at V and 2 bases at J, with 12 bases between. CDR3 nucleotides: TGTGCCACCAAGAGAGGTCCCTACGAGCAGTACTTC. Protein sequence: CATKRGPYEQYF.